This TCR beta chain was sequenced in a study of T cell responses to AZD1222 COVID-19 vaccine. General observations from the study: Only a handful of AZD1222 recipients, several in all, had baseline seropositivity. The study found Spike-specific TCR breadth and depth rose after two AZD1222 doses. The donor group comprised mostly white British people and more females; the analysis possibly underestimated clonal diversity. Without day 14 samples, only post-peak T cell repertoires were studied.

Germline V gene sequence: CDR1 LGHNA, CDR2 YNFKEQ. V lost 0 bases, J lost 2 bases, and 4 bases stayed unmatched. The CDR3 spans 16 residues. A remark on this clone: As yet, its antigen is unknown.

Method: immunoSEQ multiplex PCR; TCRdb's copy keeps in-frame clones and lacks some. The sample consists of about 150,000 clones, approximately 89% of them appearing once. This chain uses TRBV4-2 with TRBJ1-2, with TRBD1 matching over 9 bases. The source material was peripheral blood, sampled 28 days after the second AZD1222 dose. This TCR derives from an adult who received the AZD1222 COVID-19 vaccine. The CDR3 loop reads CASSQDRQGVNYGYTF. CDR3 in DNA: TGTGCCAGCAGCCAAGATAGACAGGGGGTAAACTATGGCTACACCTTC.